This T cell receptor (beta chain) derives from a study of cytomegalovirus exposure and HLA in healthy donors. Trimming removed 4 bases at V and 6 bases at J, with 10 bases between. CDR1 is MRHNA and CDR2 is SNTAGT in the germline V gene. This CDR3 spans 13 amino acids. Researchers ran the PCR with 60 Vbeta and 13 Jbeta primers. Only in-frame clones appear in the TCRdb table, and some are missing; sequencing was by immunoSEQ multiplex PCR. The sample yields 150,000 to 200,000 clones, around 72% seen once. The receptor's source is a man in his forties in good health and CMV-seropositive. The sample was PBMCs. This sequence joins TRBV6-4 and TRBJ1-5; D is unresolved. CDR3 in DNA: TGTGCCAGCAGTGGTAACCTCGGTCAGCCCCAGCATTTT. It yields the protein CASSGNLGQPQHF.